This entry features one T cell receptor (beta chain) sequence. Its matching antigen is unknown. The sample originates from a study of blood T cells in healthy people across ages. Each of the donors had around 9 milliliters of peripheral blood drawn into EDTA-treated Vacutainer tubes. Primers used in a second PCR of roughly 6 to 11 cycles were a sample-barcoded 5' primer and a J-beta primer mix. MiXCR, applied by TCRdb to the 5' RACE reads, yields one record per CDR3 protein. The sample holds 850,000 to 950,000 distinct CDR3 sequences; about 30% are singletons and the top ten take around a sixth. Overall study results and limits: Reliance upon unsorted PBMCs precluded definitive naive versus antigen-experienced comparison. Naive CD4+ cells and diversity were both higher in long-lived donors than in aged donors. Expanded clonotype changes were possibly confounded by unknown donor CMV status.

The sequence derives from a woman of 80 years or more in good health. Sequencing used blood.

The CDR3 nucleotides read TGTGCCAGCAGGTCGATCCGGGTCGAGGGCCAGAACTATGGCTACACCTTC. Residues: CASRSIRVEGQNYGYTF. The V and J genes are TRBV2 and TRBJ1-2; D gene ambiguous. The V and J ends lost 6 bases and 2 bases respectively, with 22 bases between them. The CDR3 consists of 17 residues. Germline V lookup: CDR1 SNHLY, CDR2 FYNNEI.